This TCR beta chain is from a study of beta chain features in type 1 diabetes. Germline values: CDR1 SQVTM, CDR2 ANQGSEA. This CDR3 has 12 amino acids. The V end was cut by 4 bases, the J end by 4 bases, with 10 bases between. Whole-study results and caveats: A greater similarity of naive, central memory and Treg TCRB repertoires was seen among patients than among healthy donors.

Since all of the isolated RNA was reverse transcribed, expressed TCRB transcripts were what got sequenced. The table came from immunoSEQ multiplex PCR; TCRdb's copy has only in-frame clones and leaves some out. The table lists approximately 150,000 clones, about 9.4% of them singletons. Staining for CD45RO/CCR7/CD25/CD127/CD95/CD27 allowed sorting of CD4+ naive, central memory, regulatory and stem cell-like memory cells. In this sample, this clone turned up many times. Antigen: not known. The chain has TRBV29-1 and TRBJ2-5; a weak D match, TRBD2 (5 bases). Sequencing was performed on naive CD4+ T cells from blood. The receptor's source is a man between 18 and 35 years old in good health. CDR3 coding DNA: TGCAGCGTTGGAGGGCATCGAGAGACCCAGTACTTC. Its translation is CSVGGHRETQYF.